What follows describes a single T cell receptor beta chain. Its antigen is unidentified. This entry belongs to a study of T cell responses to AZD1222 COVID-19 vaccine. Study results and limitations: CD4 TCRs covered the whole spike, strongest at regions 160-218 and 743-854.

Profiled with immunoSEQ multiplex PCR; TCRdb holds only in-frame clones, not every one. Altogether 150,000 to 200,000 clones are present, 90% to 95% being singletons, with the ten largest covering 9.2%. The CDR3 has 16 residues. J gave up 6 bases and V 5 bases, and 15 bases lay outside the gene matches. Germline V gene sequence: CDR1 MNHEY, CDR2 SMNVEV (reference sequence). V gene TRBV27 combines with J gene TRBJ2-7, with 8 bases identical to TRBD1. This clonotype originated in an adult in good health. The specimen was peripheral blood, collected on day 0 of AZD1222 vaccination. Here the CDR3 DNA reads TGTGCCAGCAGTCCCTTACCCCGGGACAGGAGTCTCGAGCAGTACTTC. Its protein product is CASSPLPRDRSLEQYF.